This TCR beta chain was captured in a study of long-term antiretroviral therapy in people with HIV. Study outcomes and limitations: Compared with controls, HIV repertoires showed narrower CDR3 length ranges. The clones with expansion before ART were dominant in the repertoire at all time points.

Turning to this clone: Its antigen is still unknown.

Runs used v3.0 of the immunoSEQ assay and were done at survey level. Method: immunoSEQ multiplex PCR; TCRdb's copy keeps in-frame clones and lacks some. Of about 21,000 clones listed, roughly 72% are singletons. Amounts of about 0.9-11 million cryopreserved PBMC were held in the samples before DNA extraction. Per germline, CDR1 MDHEN and CDR2 SYDVKM. This CDR3 contains 12 residues. Between the trimmed V and J ends, which lost 8 bases and 0 bases, there was a span of 5 bases. The sample was unsorted PBMCs, taken 2.2 years after starting antiretroviral therapy. This receptor was obtained from a man aged 50-60 years with HIV. V usage is TRBV28 and J usage is TRBJ2-1, with unresolved D. The CDR3 sequence is CASGDSYNEQFF. For the CDR3, the DNA is TGTGCCAGCGGCGACTCCTACAATGAGCAGTTCTTC. Full variable domain (remainder filled in from reference TRBV28 and TRBJ2-1): DVKVTQSSRYLVKRTGEKVFLECVQDMDHENMFWYRQDPGLGLRLIYFSYDVKMKEKGDIPEGYSVSREKKERFSLILESASTNQTSMYLCASGDSYNEQFFGPGTRLTVL.